Listed below are T cell receptor beta chains from one sample, sequenced in a study of beta chain features in type 1 diabetes. TCRdb's table, derived via immunoSEQ multiplex PCR, lists solely in-frame clones and lacks some. The repertoire consists of about 650,000 clones, with around 12% occurring once and the leading ten covering 0.095% to 0.15%. Sequencing was performed on naive CD4+ T cells from blood. The receptors here all came from a man younger than 40 with type 1 diabetes. Each CDR3 is given with its conserved first and last residue. A D gene is named only where the DNA matches it firmly. Size is stated for part of the rows, as once, few or many counts, or as a class when the clone is expanded.

d_call j_call clone_size v_call cdr3_nt cdr3_aa
NA TRBJ1-5 NA TRBV6-6 TGTGCCAGCAGTGTAATCGGGGTGCAGCCCCAGCATTTT CASSVIGVQPQHF
TRBD1 TRBJ2-1 few TRBV9 TGTGCCAGCAGCGGCCACAGGGGACATGAGCAGTTCTTC CASSGHRGHEQFF
NA TRBJ1-3 few TRBV6-1 TGTGCCAGTCAAGCGGGCAGCTCTGGAAACACCATATATTTT CASQAGSSGNTIYF
NA TRBJ2-4 NA TRBV30 TGTGCCTGGAGTGTATCGGCGGGATGGAACATTCAGTACTTC CAWSVSAGWNIQYF
NA TRBJ2-3 few TRBV7-9 TGTGCCAGCAGTCCCGCTTCGGGGGGCAAGTGGGGTACGCAGTATTTT CASSPASGGKWGTQYF
NA TRBJ2-3 few TRBV28 TGTGCCAGCACCTACACAGATACGCAGTATTTT CASTYTDTQYF
TRBD2 TRBJ2-7 NA TRBV4-3 TGCGCCAGCAGCCAAGAGGGAGGGTTCTACGAGCAGTACTTC CASSQEGGFYEQYF
NA TRBJ1-6 few TRBV5-1 TGCGCCAGCAGCTTGTTGGCAGGGGTTAAGTCACCCCTCCACTTT CASSLLAGVKSPLHF
TRBD1 TRBJ1-5 NA TRBV6-5 TGTGCCAGCAGTTCCTCGACAGGGTCAAGCAATCAGCCCCAGCATTTT CASSSSTGSSNQPQHF
TRBD1 TRBJ2-7 few TRBV9 TGTGCCAGCAGCCAGTCGACAGGGGGGATCAACGAGCAGTACTTC CASSQSTGGINEQYF
NA TRBJ1-2 NA TRBV2 TGTGCCAGCAGTGAAGGGACTAACTATGGCTACACCTTC CASSEGTNYGYTF
NA TRBJ2-1 NA TRBV7-2 TGTGCCAGCAGCCAAGGACAGCTCAATGAGCAGTTCTTC CASSQGQLNEQFF
NA TRBJ1-1 NA TRBV4-3 TGCGCCAGCAGCCAAGAGACAAACACTGAAGCTTTCTTT CASSQETNTEAFF
TRBD1 TRBJ1-6 few TRBV5-1 TGCGCCAGCACACTAATGACAGGGGGCGGTAATTCACCCCTCCACTTT CASTLMTGGGNSPLHF
TRBD1 TRBJ1-6 NA TRBV28 TGTGCCAGCACTCAGGGGGCGGGATCACCCCTCCACTTT CASTQGAGSPLHF
NA TRBJ2-7 once TRBV19 TGTGCCAGTAGTATAGGGAAGGGATCCATCTACGAGCAGTACTTC CASSIGKGSIYEQYF
NA TRBJ1-2 few TRBV29-1 TGCAGCGTGCCAGGAGGGGAGGGAGGCTACACCTTC CSVPGGEGGYTF
TRBD1 TRBJ2-7 few TRBV5-6 TGTGCCAGCCGACACCGGGACAGGGCTCCCGAGCAGTACTTC CASRHRDRAPEQYF
TRBD1 TRBJ2-7 few TRBV5-1 TGCGCCAGCAGTTTCCAGGACAGGGGGTACGAGCAGTACTTC CASSFQDRGYEQYF
NA TRBJ2-3 NA TRBV2 TGTGCCAGCAGGAGACAGATAGATACGCAGTATTTT CASRRQIDTQYF
NA TRBJ2-1 NA TRBV7-3 TGTGCCAGCAGTTCCGACGGGGATGAGCAGTTCTTC CASSSDGDEQFF
TRBD2 TRBJ2-7 NA TRBV7-2 TGTGCCAGCAGTCCCGGGACTAGCCTTACCTACGAGCAGTACTTC CASSPGTSLTYEQYF
NA TRBJ1-3 NA TRBV4-3 TGCGCCAGCAGCCAAGATCGTATCGGAAACACCATATATTTT CASSQDRIGNTIYF
NA TRBJ2-5 NA TRBV6-5 TGTGCCAGCAACCTCAGGCCCCAAGAGACCCAGTACTTC CASNLRPQETQYF
TRBD1 TRBJ2-5 NA TRBV6-5 TGTGCCAGCAGTCAACAGGGGGCTGAGACCCAGTACTTC CASSQQGAETQYF
TRBD1 TRBJ1-1 few TRBV7-3 TGTGCCAGCAGTACCACGGGACAGGGAACTGAAGCTTTCTTT CASSTTGQGTEAFF
NA TRBJ1-6 few TRBV9 TGTGCCAGCAGCCCCCAGGATAATTCACCCCTCCACTTT CASSPQDNSPLHF
TRBD1 TRBJ2-7 NA TRBV5-4 TGTGCCAGCAGCTTGAATTTGGACAGGGCCCACGAGCAGTACTTC CASSLNLDRAHEQYF
TRBD2 TRBJ2-1 few TRBV5-1 TGCGCCAGCAGCTTGGCTGGGGGGACTAGCTCCTACAATGAGCAGTTCTTC CASSLAGGTSSYNEQFF
NA TRBJ1-5 NA TRBV28 TGTGCCAGCAGCCCAGGGTCTCTTAGCAATCAGCCCCAGCATTTT CASSPGSLSNQPQHF
NA TRBJ2-7 few TRBV25-1 TGTGCCAGCAGCGCGCCGGCGTGGGACGAGCAGTACTTC CASSAPAWDEQYF
NA TRBJ1-2 NA TRBV28 TGTGCTGCAGGGTACTATGGCTACACCTTC CAAGYYGYTF
NA TRBJ2-7 few TRBV7-9 NA CASSFGQGAPYF
NA TRBJ2-5 few TRBV5-5 TGTGCCAGCAGCTTGCAGGCAGAAGAGACCCAGTACTTC CASSLQAEETQYF
NA TRBJ1-4 NA TRBV7-6 TGTGCCAGCAGGCGTACAGGGAACGTGAAAGAAAAACTGTTTTTT CASRRTGNVKEKLFF
TRBD1 TRBJ2-1 few TRBV19 TGTGCCAGTAGTTCATCCCGGACAGGGAGCTACAATGAGCAGTTCTTC CASSSSRTGSYNEQFF
TRBD1 TRBJ2-7 NA TRBV7-2 TGTGCCAGCAGACAGGGACAGGGCGCCTACGAGCAGTACTTC CASRQGQGAYEQYF
NA TRBJ1-3 few TRBV7-2 TGTGCCAGCAGCCGTACATCCCTCTCTGGAAACACCATATATTTT CASSRTSLSGNTIYF
NA TRBJ2-3 NA TRBV11-2 TGTGCCAGCAGCTCCCCCAGCGGGCGTCAACTCCGCACAGATACGCAGTATTTT CASSSPSGRQLRTDTQYF
TRBD2 TRBJ2-2 few TRBV4-2 TGTGCCAGCAGCGACAAAGCGGGACTGAACACCGGGGAGCTGTTTTTT CASSDKAGLNTGELFF